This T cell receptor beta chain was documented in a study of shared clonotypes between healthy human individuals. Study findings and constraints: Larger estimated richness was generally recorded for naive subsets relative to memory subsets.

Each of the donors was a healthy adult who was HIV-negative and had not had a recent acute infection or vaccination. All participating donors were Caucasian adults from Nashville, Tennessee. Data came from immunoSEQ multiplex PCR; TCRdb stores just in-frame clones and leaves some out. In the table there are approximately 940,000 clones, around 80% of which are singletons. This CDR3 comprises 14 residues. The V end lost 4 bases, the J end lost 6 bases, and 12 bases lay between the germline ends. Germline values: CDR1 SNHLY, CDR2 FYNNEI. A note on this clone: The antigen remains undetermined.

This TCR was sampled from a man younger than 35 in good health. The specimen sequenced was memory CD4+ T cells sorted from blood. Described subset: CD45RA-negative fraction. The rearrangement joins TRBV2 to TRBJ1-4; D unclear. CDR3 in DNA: TGTGCCAGCAGTGGTGGGGTCGAGGATGAAAAACTGTTTTTT. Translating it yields CASSGGVEDEKLFF.